Listed below are T cell receptor beta chains from one sample, sequenced in a study of metastatic and nonmetastatic thyroid tumors. Using MiXCR, TCRdb re-called clones from the PCR reads. The table includes some 22,000 clones, more than 20% detected once. Sequenced input: tumor tissue. The origin of the receptors is a male donor with papillary thyroid cancer or a benign thyroid nodule (not recorded which). Some clones in this sample may be carry-over from other donors' samples. CDR3s include the opening cysteine and the closing phenylalanine or tryptophan. D genes are given only for firm matches. Clone size is stated in some rows and not others, as once, few, many or a class when expanded.

clone size	V gene	D gene	J gene	CDR3 DNA	CDR3 protein
many	TRBV30	-	TRBJ2-3	TGTGCCTGGAGTCCCACGGGGGATACGCAGTATTTT	CAWSPTGDTQYF
many	TRBV30	-	TRBJ2-4	TGTGCCTGGAGTAGAGGGAGCTCCAAAAACATTCAGTACTTC	CAWSRGSSKNIQYF
medium-sized	TRBV4-1	-	TRBJ1-4	TGCGCCAGCAGCCAAGACCCTAATGAAAAACTGTTTTTT	CASSQDPNEKLFF
-	TRBV6-1	TRBD2	TRBJ2-3	TGTGCCTGCAGTGTGGGAGGAATAGCGGGAGGCACAAATACGCAGTATTTT	CACSVGGIAGGTNTQYF
many	TRBV28	-	TRBJ1-3	TGTGCCAGCAGTTTCGGGAGGGACTCTGGAAACACCATATATTTT	CASSFGRDSGNTIYF
many	TRBV5-1	-	TRBJ2-7	TGCGCCAGCAGCTTCGTTGGGTACGAGCAGTACTTC	CASSFVGYEQYF
many	TRBV7-9	-	TRBJ2-2	TGTGCCAGCAGGGATACACTCGACACCGGGGAGCTGTTTTTT	CASRDTLDTGELFF
-	TRBV7-2	TRBD2	TRBJ2-7	TGTGCCAGCAGCTTAGGGACTAGCGGGAGCGAGCAGTACTTC	CASSLGTSGSEQYF
many	TRBV12-3/TRBV12-4	TRBD2	TRBJ2-3	TGTGCCAGCAGTTTGGGGGGAGCGGGAGGGGCAGATACGCAGTATTTT	CASSLGGAGGADTQYF
many	TRBV28	TRBD2	TRBJ2-7	TGTGCCAGCAGTTTCTTTTACAGGGGACTAGCGGGAGGTTCCTCCTACGAGCAGTACTTC	CASSFFYRGLAGGSSYEQYF
-	TRBV20-1	-	TRBJ2-1	TGCCGTGCTAGAGCCCCGTTAGTTATCTATGCGCAGTTCTTC	CRARAPLVIYAQFF
-	TRBV27	-	TRBJ2-3	TGTGCCAGCAGTTTATCCCTAGCGTCCCCAGATACGCAGTATTTT	CASSLSLASPDTQYF
many	TRBV6-2/TRBV6-3	TRBD1	TRBJ1-2	TGTGCCAGCAGTTGGGACAGGAAGGCCCGTAACTATGGCTACACCTTC	CASSWDRKARNYGYTF
-	TRBV7-3	-	TRBJ2-3	TGTGCCAGCAGCTCAACTACCGGGGAAACAGATACACAGTATTTT	CASSSTTGETDTQYF
many	TRBV7-9	TRBD2	TRBJ2-5	TGTGCCAGTAGCTTAGGACTAGCGGGAGAGACCCAGTACTTC	CASSLGLAGETQYF
many	TRBV28	-	TRBJ2-7	TGTGCCAGCAGTTTACGCGGGGCGGGGTACGAGCAGTACTTC	CASSLRGAGYEQYF
many	TRBV4-1	TRBD2	TRBJ2-1	TGCGCCAGCAGCCAAGGTCAATGGGCTAGCGGGAGTTACAATGAGCAGTTCTTC	CASSQGQWASGSYNEQFF
medium-sized	TRBV6-5	-	TRBJ1-2	TGTGCCAGCAGTTACTCTCGGGGGGCGGCCTCTAACTATGGCTACACCTTC	CASSYSRGAASNYGYTF
medium-sized	TRBV6-2/TRBV6-3	TRBD1	TRBJ2-7	TGTGCCAGCAGTCCCGGGACAGTGAGTTCCTACGAGCAGTACTTC	CASSPGTVSSYEQYF
medium-sized	TRBV27	-	TRBJ2-7	TGTGCCAGCAGTTTCAACCCACTCGTTAACAGGGACAACCTGTACGAGCAGTACTTC	CASSFNPLVNRDNLYEQYF
medium-sized	TRBV11-2	-	TRBJ1-2	TGTGCCAGCAGCTTAGAAGGGGGAAGACATGGCTACACCTTC	CASSLEGGRHGYTF
many	TRBV7-9	TRBD2	TRBJ2-7	TGTGCCAGCAGCATTCCCGGGACTAGCGGGAGAGTGCAGTACTTC	CASSIPGTSGRVQYF
many	TRBV7-6	-	TRBJ2-7	TGTGCCAGCAGCTTTACTACCGCCGACGAGCAGTACTTC	CASSFTTADEQYF
many	TRBV2	TRBD1	TRBJ1-1	TGTGCCAGCAGAGAACAGGGGGCTGAAGCTTTCTTT	CASREQGAEAFF
-	TRBV27	TRBD2	TRBJ2-7	TGTGCCAGAAGTTCAGAATACGGGACTATCGGTGCCTACGAGCAGTACTTC	CARSSEYGTIGAYEQYF
few	TRBV19	-	TRBJ2-1	TGTGCCAGTAGTAAAAGCTCCTACAATGAGCAGTTCTTC	CASSKSSYNEQFF
-	TRBV6-1	TRBD2	TRBJ2-7	TGTGCCAGCAGTCCACTCTGGACTAGTACGTACGAGCAGTACTTC	CASSPLWTSTYEQYF
-	TRBV11-2	-	TRBJ2-3	TGTGCCAGCAGCTTTTCGTCTACAACGTACGATACGCAGTATTTT	CASSFSSTTYDTQYF
many	TRBV7-2	-	TRBJ2-1	TGTGCCAGCAGCTCCTACCTAGGGAATGAGCAGTTCTTC	CASSSYLGNEQFF
once	TRBV4-1	-	TRBJ2-7	TGCGCCAGCAGCCAACCTCGGGACTCGTTGGAGCAGTACTTC	CASSQPRDSLEQYF
many	TRBV10-3	TRBD1	TRBJ1-1	TGTGCCATCAGGGGCAGGGGGATGGTGAACACTGAAGCTTTCTTT	CAIRGRGMVNTEAFF